Following are 29 T cell receptor beta chains from one sample sequenced in a study of T cell responses to AZD1222 COVID-19 vaccine (dated by TCRdb to 2020 to 2022). Per the publication, the time point label means: baseline before first vaccination. The library was produced with the immunoSEQ multiplex PCR assay. TCRdb holds this immuneACCESS table with in-frame rearrangements only. Some clones are missing; in checked studies, unresolved V genes explain under half, and the rest has no known cause. The sample table records 85,000 to 120,000 clones; about 86% of these occur just once. The ten largest clones add up to less than 6% of the sample. Sequenced material: peripheral blood, taken on day 0 of AZD1222 vaccination. These receptors originate from an adult in good health.

The chain uses TRBV10-1 and TRBJ2-7; D unclear. CDR3 length: 14 residues. Trimming stripped 6 bases from V and 0 bases from J, with 12 bases between. Germline values: CDR1 WNHNN, CDR2 SYGVQD (reference sequence). The CDR3 is CASRGIASSYEQYF. The CDR3 DNA follows: TGCGCCAGCAGAGGGATTGCGAGCTCCTACGAGCAGTACTTC.

The chain employs TRBV5-6 and TRBJ2-7; D might be TRBD2 (6 bases). The CDR3 spans 13 residues. Germline V CDR1 and CDR2: SGHDT, YYEEEE. V was shortened by 4 bases and J by 6 bases, with 14 bases between the two germline ends. The CDR3 loop reads CASSDGPRGEQYF. The CDR3 DNA follows: TGTGCCAGCAGCGACGGACCGCGGGGCGAGCAGTACTTC. Full variable domain (remainder filled in from reference TRBV5-6 and TRBJ2-7): DAGVTQSPTHLIKTRGQQVTLRCSPKSGHDTVSWYQQALGQGPQFIFQYYEEEERQRGNFPDRFSGHQFPNYSSELNVNALLLGDSALYLCASSDGPRGEQYFGPGTRLTVT.

The chain couples TRBV29-1 to TRBJ1-2; D uncertain. Germline CDR1 reads SQVTM; CDR2 reads ANQGSEA. The V end was cut by 5 bases, the J end by 4 bases, with 14 bases between. The CDR3 has 13 amino acids. The CDR3 DNA follows: TGCAGCGTTTTTCCTGGGGAGAGCTATGGCTACACCTTC. Its translation: CSVFPGESYGYTF.

By share, this clone counts as medium-sized (0.01 to 0.1%). The rearrangement joins TRBV16 to TRBJ2-1; D remains unclear. V dropped 0 bases and J dropped 9 bases, with 6 bases sitting between them. The CDR3 runs to 12 residues. The V gene's germline CDR1 is KGHSY and CDR2 FQNENV. CDR3 sequence reads: CASSQSFTEQFF. The CDR3 bases are TGTGCCAGCAGCCAATCGTTCACTGAGCAGTTCTTC. The full variable domain, completed using reference TRBV16 and TRBJ2-1, is GEEVAQTPKHLVRGEGQKAKLYCAPIKGHSYVFWYQQVLKNEFKFLISFQNENVFDETGMPKERFSAKCLPNSPCSLEIQATKLEDSAVYFCASSQSFTEQFFGPGTRLTVL.

The table lists this clone with a few counts. V and J are TRBV10-2 and TRBJ2-3; the match to TRBD1 covers 7 bases. Trimming cost V 4 bases and J 0 bases; bases outside gene matches: 7. The CDR3 totals 16 residues. CDR1 WSHSY and CDR2 SAAADI come from the germline V gene. Written as DNA, the CDR3 is TGCGCCAGCAGTGGGACAGGAACTAAAAGCACAGATACGCAGTATTTT. It translates to CASSGTGTKSTDTQYF.

The rearrangement links TRBV10-3 to TRBJ1-1; D gene ambiguous. There are 14 residues in the CDR3. V was clipped by 0 bases and J by 1 base, with 6 bases between them. The germline CDR1 and CDR2 sequences are ENHRY and SYGVKD. CDR3 loop: CAISESWGNTEAFF. As DNA, the CDR3 is TGTGCCATCAGTGAGTCTTGGGGGAACACTGAAGCTTTCTTT.

The chain joins TRBV5-1 to TRBJ2-7; D gene unclear. The CDR3 is 13 amino acids. Trimming removed 0 bases at V and 3 bases at J, with 7 bases between. Germline V gives CDR1 SGHRS, CDR2 YFSETQ. The CDR3 sequence: CASSLVADYEQYF. The CDR3 nucleotides are TGCGCCAGCAGCTTGGTGGCGGACTACGAGCAGTACTTC.

The J gene is TRBJ2-1, the V gene TRBV28, with D possibly being TRBD2 (7 bases). Deletions cut 6 bases from V and 0 bases from J, with 15 bases between. Per germline, CDR1 MDHEN and CDR2 SYDVKM. This CDR3 is built from 16 residues. CDR3: CASSPRGGRSYNEQFF. The CDR3 DNA reads TGTGCCAGCAGCCCGAGGGGGGGTCGCTCCTACAATGAGCAGTTCTTC.

The V call is TRBV2, the J call TRBJ2-7; 8 positions match TRBD2. The CDR3 extends over 15 amino acids. Unmatched junction bases numbered 4, after V lost 1 base and J lost 2 bases. Germline V lookup: CDR1 SNHLY, CDR2 FYNNEI. CDR3 in DNA: TGTGCCAGCAGTGAAGAACTAGCGGTGGCCTACGAGCAGTACTTC. As protein: CASSEELAVAYEQYF.

J is TRBJ2-2 and V is TRBV5-1; a weak D match, TRBD2 (6 bases). This CDR3 contains 15 residues. Germline lookup yields CDR1 SGHRS and CDR2 YFSETQ. Trimming pared 4 bases from V and 1 base from J, leaving 11 bases between. The CDR3 coding sequence is TGCGCCAGCAGCCCTCTAGCGAAGAACACCGGGGAGCTGTTTTTT. Protein sequence: CASSPLAKNTGELFF.

This clone was picked up a small number of times. The chain is built from TRBV3-1 (or the pseudogene TRBV3-2) and TRBJ2-3; D gene uncertain. The ends were cut back, 2 bases at V and 6 bases at J, with 9 bases in the middle. This CDR3 has 13 amino acids. Per germline, CDR1 LGHDT and CDR2 YNNKEL (reference sequence). DNA of the CDR3: TGTGCCAGCAGCCAATACCTTCGTGATACGCAGTATTTT. Protein sequence: CASSQYLRDTQYF.

This chain connects TRBV25-1 to TRBJ1-2; D perhaps matches TRBD1 (5 bases). With 6 bases removed from V and 8 bases from J, the gap between germline ends came to 19 bases. The germline V gene encodes CDR1 MGHDK and CDR2 SYGVNS. This CDR3 comprises 14 residues. The CDR3 region has the DNA TGTGCCAGCAGCGTTCAGGAGGGGTATGGGGGCTACACCTTC. Its protein is CASSVQEGYGGYTF.

The chain has TRBV7-3 and TRBJ2-6; D unclear. Trimming removed 5 bases at V and 0 bases at J, with 8 bases between. Per the germline V gene, CDR1 is SGHTA and CDR2 is FQGTGA. The CDR3 length is 15 residues. The CDR3, as DNA: TGTGCCAGCAGCACCCAAAGCTCTGGGGCCAACGTCCTGACTTTC. Amino acids: CASSTQSSGANVLTF.

This rearrangement joins TRBV21-1 to TRBJ1-3; TRBD1 is the table's D call and was not checked against the DNA. TRBV21-1 is deemed a pseudogene. The CDR3 runs to 15 residues. As DNA, the CDR3 is TGTGCCAGCACCCTAAGGACAGTTCCTGGAAACACCATATATTTT. Translating it yields CASTLRTVPGNTIYF.

The chain combines TRBV5-1 with TRBJ1-3; D might be TRBD1 (6 bases). This CDR3 has 16 amino acids. Germline assignment: CDR1 SGHRS and CDR2 YFSETQ. Trimming pared 0 bases from V and 2 bases from J, leaving 12 bases between. The CDR3, as DNA: TGCGCCAGCAGCTTGGGTTTTACAGGGACTGGAAACACCATATATTTT. Translated: CASSLGFTGTGNTIYF.

The chain couples TRBV2 to TRBJ2-3; D ambiguous. Trimming removed 2 bases at V and 2 bases at J, with 8 bases between. Germline values: CDR1 SNHLY, CDR2 FYNNEI. The CDR3 runs to 14 residues. CDR3 amino acids: CASSEMGNTDTQYF. The CDR3 DNA sequence: TGTGCCAGCAGTGAAATGGGGAACACAGATACGCAGTATTTT. The full variable domain, with the rest looked up from reference TRBV2 and TRBJ2-3, is EPEVTQTPSHQVTQMGQEVILRCVPISNHLYFYWYRQILGQKVEFLVSFYNNEISEKSEIFDDQFSVERPDGSNFTLKIRSTKLEDSAMYFCASSEMGNTDTQYFGPGTRLTVL.

The rearrangement links TRBV19 to TRBJ2-7; D possibly matches TRBD1 or TRBD2 (5 bases each). There are 15 residues in the CDR3. Germline V gene data show CDR1 as LNHDA and CDR2 as SQIVND (reference sequence). With 2 bases removed from V and 2 bases from J, the gap between germline ends came to 13 bases. The CDR3 reads CASSIYVGETYEQYF. In DNA, the CDR3 is TGTGCCAGTAGTATATATGTGGGGGAGACCTACGAGCAGTACTTC.

The chain recombines TRBV28 with TRBJ1-1; no firm D call. The V end was cut by 6 bases, the J end by 8 bases, with 10 bases between. CDR3 length: 11 residues. Germline V gene data show CDR1 as MDHEN and CDR2 as SYDVKM. DNA of the CDR3: TGTGCCAGCAGCCTAGGACTGGAAGCTTTCTTT. It specifies CASSLGLEAFF. Drawing the rest from reference TRBV28 and TRBJ1-1, the complete variable domain is DVKVTQSSRYLVKRTGEKVFLECVQDMDHENMFWYRQDPGLGLRLIYFSYDVKMKEKGDIPEGYSVSREKKERFSLILESASTNQTSMYLCASSLGLEAFFGQGTRLTVV.

V and J are TRBV2 and TRBJ2-5; 7 nucleotides line up with TRBD2. Per the germline V gene, CDR1 is SNHLY and CDR2 is FYNNEI. V lost 4 bases to trimming and J lost 5 bases; unmatched junction nucleotides: 7. CDR3 length: 14 amino acids. The CDR3 loop reads CASSGETSMETQYF. The DNA of the CDR3 is TGTGCCAGCAGTGGGGAGACTAGCATGGAGACCCAGTACTTC.

The chain employs TRBV2 and TRBJ2-4; D possibly corresponds to TRBD2 (6 bases). This CDR3 has 22 amino acids. Trimming cost V 6 bases and J 1 base, with 34 bases left between them. The germline V gene encodes CDR1 SNHLY and CDR2 FYNNEI. The CDR3 DNA reads TGTGCCAGCAGGGATCAAATACCGGGACTCCCTCTAAGTAGGGTCGCCAAAAACATTCAGTACTTC. It translates to CASRDQIPGLPLSRVAKNIQYF.

The chain combines TRBV27 with TRBJ1-2; 8 bases fit TRBD1. The CDR3 covers 13 residues. V gave up 6 bases and J gave up 6 bases; unmatched junction bases: 6. Germline V CDR1 and CDR2: MNHEY, SMNVEV (reference sequence). The CDR3 bases are TGTGCCAGCAGGGTGGACAGGGCGCATGGCTACACCTTC. It encodes CASRVDRAHGYTF.

This chain links TRBV19 with TRBJ1-5; D not certain. Germline V lookup: CDR1 LNHDA, CDR2 SQIVND (reference sequence). V lost 1 base and J lost 3, with 13 bases in between. The length of the CDR3 is 16 residues. Here the CDR3 DNA reads TGTGCCAGTAGTATAGGTCTGCGGGGAACCAATCAGCCCCAGCATTTT. Protein sequence: CASSIGLRGTNQPQHF.

The gene calls are TRBV5-6 and TRBJ2-5, with 7 bases identical to TRBD1. V trimming: 2 bases; J trimming: 2 bases; junction bases outside the gene matches: 6. This CDR3 region has 15 residues. Germline loops: CDR1 SGHDT, CDR2 YYEEEE. The CDR3 DNA reads as TGTGCCAGCAGCTTAAGAGGCAGGGGGCAAGAGACCCAGTACTTC. This sequence encodes CASSLRGRGQETQYF.

The chain combines TRBV4-2 with TRBJ1-2; TRBD1 agrees at 9 bases. This CDR3 has 15 residues. Trimming removed 5 bases from V and 1 base from J; junction bases left unmatched: 5. Germline CDR1 is LGHNA and CDR2 is YNFKEQ. The chain's CDR3 is CASSETGGDNYGYTF. The CDR3 DNA sequence: TGTGCCAGCAGCGAAACAGGGGGCGATAACTATGGCTACACCTTC.

The V and J genes are TRBV27 and TRBJ1-1, with D possibly TRBD1 on 5 matching bases. This CDR3 spans 14 amino acids. The germline V gene encodes CDR1 MNHEY and CDR2 SMNVEV (reference sequence). The V end was cut by 4 bases, the J end by 0 bases, with 9 bases between. The CDR3 coding sequence is TGTGCCAGCAGTTCCGACAGACTGAACACTGAAGCTTTCTTT. Translated: CASSSDRLNTEAFF.

V and J are TRBV30 and TRBJ2-2, with D unresolved. V lost 0 bases to trimming and J lost 7 bases, with 3 bases between them. The germline CDR1 and CDR2 sequences are GTSNPN and SVGIG (reference sequence). This CDR3 comprises 11 residues. Written as DNA, the CDR3 is TGTGCCTGGAGTGTCGACGGGGAGCTGTTTTTT. This sequence encodes CAWSVDGELFF.

The chain uses TRBV5-4 and TRBJ1-2, with D tentatively TRBD1 (6 bases). The V gene lost 9 bases and the J gene lost 2 bases, with 17 bases spanning the gap. Germline lookup yields CDR1 SGHNT and CDR2 YYREEE (reference sequence). CDR3 size: 14 residues. CDR3 region: CATFNRTENYGYTF. Written as DNA, the CDR3 is TGTGCCACCTTCAATAGGACAGAGAACTATGGCTACACCTTC.

The V and J genes are TRBV15 and TRBJ2-5; the match to TRBD1 covers 8 bases. With 5 bases clipped from V and 5 bases from J, the junction kept 10 bases outside the gene matches. The CDR3 totals 15 residues. Germline CDR1 is LNHNV and CDR2 is YYDKDF (reference sequence). CDR3 coding DNA: TGTGCCACCAGCGGGGGGCAGGGGGCGATGGAGACCCAGTACTTC. Its protein product is CATSGGQGAMETQYF. The complete variable domain, with remaining parts taken from reference TRBV15 and TRBJ2-5, reads DAMVIQNPRYQVTQFGKPVTLSCSQTLNHNVMYWYQQKSSQAPKLLFHYYDKDFNNEADTPDNFQSRRPNTSFCFLDIRSPGLGDTAMYLCATSGGQGAMETQYFGPGTRLLVL.

J is TRBJ1-5 and V is TRBV30; no firm D call. Trimming shortened V by 1 base and J by 7 bases, and 11 bases separated the two germline ends. Per germline, CDR1 GTSNPN and CDR2 SVGIG (reference sequence). The CDR3 contains 13 residues. CDR3 loop: CAWSDALEQPQHF. The CDR3 DNA reads as TGTGCCTGGAGTGACGCCCTCGAACAGCCCCAGCATTTT.